One and the same sample provided the 32 T cell receptor beta chains below, sequenced in a study of T cells in Graves' hyperthyroidism and ophthalmopathy. TCR beta CDR3 sequences were amplified from RNA transcripts. Initially, a first-round RT-PCR of the TCR CDR3 employed the HTBI primer set. TCRdb recomputed calls from the multiplex PCR reads with MiXCR, one row per CDR3 protein. The data hold 250,000 or so distinct CDR3 sequences, with about 14% observed a single time. Sample: blood. The receptors originated from a woman between 35 and 50 years old with Graves' hyperthyroidism that later progressed to Graves' ophthalmopathy.

This clonotype was counted only a few times. The chain couples TRBV20-1 to TRBJ2-2; no clear D. This CDR3 has 13 residues. Trimming removed 0 bases from V and 7 bases from J, with 9 bases in between. From germline, CDR1 is DFQATT and CDR2 SNEGSKA (reference sequence). CDR3 loop: CSARDQAGGELFF. CDR3 sequence (DNA): TGCAGTGCTAGAGATCAGGCCGGCGGGGAGCTGTTTTTT.

At least ten counts were recorded for this clonotype. The V gene is TRBV5-1, the J gene TRBJ1-4; TRBD1 might be the D (5 bases). This CDR3 region has 15 residues. CDR1 and CDR2 from the germline V gene are SGHRS and YFSETQ. Trimming left V 1 base short and J 2 bases short, with 9 bases between. The CDR3 spells CASSLYGGTNEKLFF. CDR3 DNA: TGCGCCAGCAGCTTGTATGGGGGGACTAATGAAAAACTGTTTTTT.

This rearrangement joins TRBV7-9 to TRBJ2-1; 10 positions agree with TRBD2. This CDR3 is built from 13 residues. The V segment lost 5 bases and the J segment 8 bases; nucleotides outside the gene matches: 3. The germline V gene encodes CDR1 SEHNR and CDR2 FQNEAQ (reference sequence). This CDR3 reads CASSGTSVDEQFF. Written as DNA, the CDR3 is TGTGCCAGCAGCGGGACTAGCGTCGATGAGCAGTTCTTC. Looking up the rest from reference TRBV7-9 and TRBJ2-1 gives the full variable domain: DTGVSQNPRHKITKRGQNVTFRCDPISEHNRLYWYRQTLGQGPEFLTYFQNEAQLEKSRLLSDRFSAERPKGSFSTLEIQRTEQGDSAMYLCASSGTSVDEQFFGPGTRLTVL.

This clonotype was observed many times. V usage is TRBV24-1 and J usage is TRBJ1-2, with no clear D. V lost 2 bases to trimming and J lost 4 bases, with 7 bases between them. The CDR3 has 13 residues. The germline V gene encodes CDR1 KGHDR and CDR2 SFDVKD. The CDR3: CATSDSKSYGYTF. The CDR3 DNA sequence: TGTGCCACCAGTGATTCGAAAAGCTATGGCTACACCTTC.

This clonotype was observed at least ten times. V usage is TRBV7-8 and J usage is TRBJ2-7; 9 bases match TRBD1. Losses at the gene ends were 2 bases for V and 5 bases for J; bases not matched to a gene: 4. Germline V gene lookup returns CDR1 SGHVS and CDR2 FQNEAQ. This CDR3 region has 14 residues. The CDR3 region has the DNA TGTGCCAGCAGCTTATACGGGACAGGGAACGAGCAGTACTTC. Protein: CASSLYGTGNEQYF.

In this sample, this clonotype turned up many times. The rearrangement uses TRBV28 and TRBJ2-2, with TRBD2 matching over 8 bases. Germline lookup yields CDR1 MDHEN and CDR2 SYDVKM. This CDR3 region has 18 residues. The ends lost 3 bases at V and 0 bases at J; junction bases unmatched: 9. CDR3 amino acids: CASSLPLAGITNTGELFF. As DNA, the CDR3 is TGTGCCAGCAGTTTGCCTCTAGCGGGTATCACGAACACCGGGGAGCTGTTTTTT.

This clonotype was counted a few times. The chain joins TRBV27 to TRBJ1-4; 8 nucleotides align to TRBD1. The CDR3 runs 15 residues. CDR1 and CDR2 from the germline V gene are MNHEY and SMNVEV (reference sequence). V lost 6 bases and J lost 6; bases outside the gene matches: 9. The CDR3 loop is CASSLLRGLDEKLFF. CDR3 sequence (DNA): TGTGCCAGCAGCCTCCTCAGGGGGCTGGATGAAAAACTGTTTTTT.

The rearrangement joins TRBV20-1 to TRBJ1-2; D is perhaps TRBD1 (5 bases). Germline V lookup: CDR1 DFQATT, CDR2 SNEGSKA (reference sequence). CDR3 size: 12 residues. V lost 5 bases and J 6 bases, leaving 13 bases between the germline ends. The DNA of the CDR3 is TGCAGTGCTGAGTGGGGGGGTCATGGCTACACCTTC. Protein: CSAEWGGHGYTF.

This clonotype was counted many times. The rearrangement joins TRBV30 to TRBJ2-3; maybe TRBD2 (5 bases). Germline V gene sequence: CDR1 GTSNPN, CDR2 SVGIG (reference sequence). Trimming pared 3 bases from V and 0 bases from J, leaving 25 bases between. The CDR3 has 19 residues. As DNA, the CDR3 is TGTGCCTGGAGCCTAAGCCGGAGGACTGCATCTACTAGCACAGATACGCAGTATTTT. This encodes CAWSLSRRTASTSTDTQYF. Drawing the rest from reference TRBV30 and TRBJ2-3, the complete variable domain is SQTIHQWPATLVQPVGSPLSLECTVEGTSNPNLYWYRQAAGRGLQLLFYSVGIGQISSEVPQNLSASRPQDRQFILSSKKLLLSDSGFYLCAWSLSRRTASTSTDTQYFGPGTRLTVL.

For this clonotype: The conserved closing phenylalanine or tryptophan is absent in this CDR3, likely reflecting a read error. The V gene is TRBV10-2, the J gene TRBJ2-7; weak D call: TRBD1 (5 bases). Deletions cut 7 bases from V and 6 bases from J, with 16 bases between. This CDR3 spans 13 amino acids. From germline, CDR1 is WSHSY and CDR2 SAAADI. CDR3 bases: TGCGCCAGCACCGAAGGGGCCCGAGGCGAGCAGTACCTC. This sequence encodes CASTEGARGEQYL.

The chain is built from TRBV4-1 and TRBJ2-1; 15 positions match TRBD2. There are 16 residues in the CDR3. Germline values: CDR1 MGHRA, CDR2 YSYEKL. V shed 4 bases and J 8 bases; nucleotides not matched to a gene: 6. The CDR3 here is CASSPRTSGRGHEQFF. For the CDR3, the DNA is TGCGCCAGCAGCCCGCGGACTAGCGGGAGGGGACATGAGCAGTTCTTC.

This clonotype was observed at least ten times. This chain connects TRBV20-1 to TRBJ2-2, with D uncertain. V was cut by 0 bases and J by 10 bases, with 18 bases left in between. This CDR3 comprises 15 residues. Germline lookup yields CDR1 DFQATT and CDR2 SNEGSKA (reference sequence). CDR3 protein: CSARDSDRDAQELFF. Written as DNA, the CDR3 is TGCAGTGCTAGAGATTCCGACCGAGATGCCCAGGAGCTGTTTTTT.

The V gene is TRBV6-5, the J gene TRBJ2-3, with D perhaps being TRBD1 or TRBD2 (5 bases each). The CDR3 spans 16 residues. Trimming shortened V by 0 bases and J by 5 bases, and 15 bases separated the two germline ends. Germline V lookup: CDR1 MNHEY, CDR2 SVGAGI. CDR3 sequence (DNA): TGTGCCAGCAGTTACTCGATCGGTTCGGGGCTAGATACGCAGTATTTT. Encoded protein: CASSYSIGSGLDTQYF.

V is TRBV4-1 and J is TRBJ2-7; D gene uncertain. Per the germline V gene, CDR1 is MGHRA and CDR2 is YSYEKL. The CDR3 consists of 16 residues. V lost 0 bases and J 1 base, leaving 13 bases between the germline ends. The CDR3 DNA follows: TGCGCCAGCAGCCAAGATTGGTTCATGCCATCCTACGAGCAGTACTTC. It is translated as CASSQDWFMPSYEQYF.

This clonotype occurred many times. The genes are TRBV18 and TRBJ2-1; D is perhaps TRBD2 (5 bases). There are 13 residues in the CDR3. V was shortened by 0 bases and J by 8 bases, with 8 bases between the two germline ends. Germline V lookup: CDR1 KGHSH, CDR2 LQKENI. In DNA, the CDR3 is TGTGCCAGCTCACCACCAACTAGTGATGAGCAGTTCTTC. It encodes CASSPPTSDEQFF.

This clonotype appeared many times. The V and J genes are TRBV5-1 and TRBJ2-1, with TRBD2 matching 8 bases. This CDR3 spans 15 amino acids. The ends lost 1 base at V and 9 bases at J; junction bases unmatched: 9. The germline V gene has CDR1 SGHRS and CDR2 YFSETQ. The CDR3 spells CASSLTGGPSAEQFF. CDR3 coding DNA: TGCGCCAGCAGCTTGACGGGAGGGCCTTCGGCTGAGCAGTTCTTC.

This clonotype occurred a few times. This chain connects TRBV30 to TRBJ2-6; D gene ambiguous. V dropped 4 bases and J dropped 4 bases, with 8 bases sitting between them. This CDR3 spans 13 amino acids. Germline values: CDR1 GTSNPN, CDR2 SVGIG (reference sequence). The CDR3 DNA is TGTGCCTGGACAACCGCGGGGGCCAACGTCCTGACTTTC. Encoded protein: CAWTTAGANVLTF.

This clonotype showed up many times. J is TRBJ2-1 and V is TRBV2; no definite D call. This CDR3 is built from 13 residues. The ends were cut back, 3 bases at V and 6 bases at J, with 9 bases in the middle. The V gene's germline CDR1 is SNHLY and CDR2 FYNNEI. The CDR3 sequence: CASSETGANEQFF. CDR3 DNA: TGTGCCAGCAGTGAGACTGGAGCCAATGAGCAGTTCTTC.

The chain joins TRBV6-1 to TRBJ1-4; 7 bases are a match to TRBD1. V dropped 7 bases and J dropped 3; count of bases not matched to a gene: 5. This CDR3 spans 14 amino acids. Germline values: CDR1 MNHNS, CDR2 SASEGT. This CDR3 is CASKTGLANEKLFF. The DNA for the CDR3 is TGTGCCAGCAAGACAGGGTTGGCTAATGAAAAACTGTTTTTT.

The chain links TRBV19 to TRBJ2-6; D is ambiguous. Germline CDR1 and CDR2: LNHDA and SQIVND (reference sequence). V was pared by 3 bases and J by 4 bases, with 10 bases between. The CDR3 contains 15 residues. The DNA for the CDR3 is TGTGCCAGTAGTATTACTGGGTCAGGGGCCAACGTCCTGACTTTC. Translating gives CASSITGSGANVLTF. The whole variable domain, filled in from reference TRBV19 and TRBJ2-6, reads DGGITQSPKYLFRKEGQNVTLSCEQNLNHDAMYWYRQDPGQGLRLIYYSQIVNDFQKGDIAEGYSVSREKKESFPLTVTSAQKNPTAFYLCASSITGSGANVLTFGAGSRLTVL.

This clonotype has at least ten counts. V usage is TRBV28 and J usage is TRBJ2-7, with 7 positions matching TRBD1. Unmatched junction bases numbered 5, after V lost 3 bases and J lost 0 bases. The germline CDR1 and CDR2 sequences are MDHEN and SYDVKM. CDR3 size: 15 residues. The CDR3 sequence: CASSFVGGPSYEQYF. As DNA, the CDR3 is TGTGCCAGCAGTTTTGTAGGGGGCCCCTCCTACGAGCAGTACTTC.

V gene TRBV19 combines with J gene TRBJ2-1; 14 bases map to TRBD2. This CDR3 region has 15 residues. With 6 bases clipped from V and 7 bases from J, the junction kept 5 bases outside the gene matches. In germline, CDR1 is LNHDA, CDR2 SQIVND (reference sequence). CDR3 in amino acids: CASRDGTSGRNEQFF. CDR3 sequence (DNA): TGTGCCAGTAGGGACGGGACTAGCGGGAGAAATGAGCAGTTCTTC.

This clonotype was counted at least ten times. This sequence joins TRBV6-1 and TRBJ1-1; weak D call: TRBD1 (6 bases). Trimming stripped 5 bases from V and 4 bases from J, with 17 bases between. Looked up from germline, CDR1 is MNHNS and CDR2 is SASEGT. The CDR3 is made up of 15 amino acids. The CDR3 DNA is TGTGCCAGCAGTTCTCAGGGGAGGAGAGGCACTGAAGCTTTCTTT. Protein: CASSSQGRRGTEAFF.

In this sample, this clonotype turned up many times. This sequence joins TRBV30 and TRBJ2-1; D might be TRBD2 (6 bases). The germline CDR1 and CDR2 sequences are GTSNPN and SVGIG (reference sequence). This CDR3 has 18 amino acids. The V gene lost 3 bases and the J gene lost 0 bases, with 21 bases spanning the gap. This CDR3 reads CAWSRGALRSSSYNEQFF. Here the CDR3 DNA reads TGTGCCTGGAGCCGCGGGGCCCTTCGATCTAGCTCCTACAATGAGCAGTTCTTC.

This clonotype showed up many times. The gene calls are TRBV7-9 and TRBJ2-1; D might be TRBD2 (7 bases). Germline values: CDR1 SEHNR, CDR2 FQNEAQ (reference sequence). The CDR3 is made up of 17 amino acids. V was clipped by 5 bases and J by 5 bases, with 22 bases between them. In DNA, the CDR3 is TGTGCCAGCAGCCTGGGGCGGGGGCTAGCGGAAGACAATGAGCAGTTCTTC. It codes for CASSLGRGLAEDNEQFF.

This clonotype was recorded many times. The chain carries TRBV11-2 and TRBJ2-6, with D perhaps TRBD1 (6 bases). This CDR3 has 18 residues. Germline CDR1 is SGHAT and CDR2 is FQNNGV. The germline V and J ends were trimmed by 4 bases and 0 bases, with 16 bases remaining between them. The CDR3 is CASSSLGGTSSGANVLTF. Written as DNA, the CDR3 is TGTGCCAGCAGCTCTCTTGGGGGCACCTCCTCTGGGGCCAACGTCCTGACTTTC.

This clonotype was recorded many times. The V call is TRBV7-9, the J call TRBJ1-5, with D unclear. Germline V gives CDR1 SEHNR, CDR2 FQNEAQ (reference sequence). This CDR3 contains 15 residues. V lost 1 base to trimming and J lost 1 base, with 8 bases between them. This CDR3 reads CASSLEGGSNQPQHF. CDR3 in DNA: TGTGCCAGCAGCTTAGAAGGAGGGAGCAATCAGCCCCAGCATTTT. The variable domain in full, completed from reference TRBV7-9 and TRBJ1-5, reads DTGVSQNPRHKITKRGQNVTFRCDPISEHNRLYWYRQTLGQGPEFLTYFQNEAQLEKSRLLSDRFSAERPKGSFSTLEIQRTEQGDSAMYLCASSLEGGSNQPQHFGDGTRLSIL.

Only a few counts were recorded for this clonotype. The CDR3 DNA reads TGCGCCAGCAGCTTATGGACTAGCCCTGAGCAGTTCTTC. Its protein is CASSLWTSPEQFF. The chain combines TRBV5-1 with TRBJ2-1; TRBD2 aligns across 8 bases. CDR1 is SGHRS and CDR2 is YFSETQ in the germline V gene. The CDR3 loop spans 13 amino acids. Germline trimming cut 2 bases from V and 9 bases from J; bases unmatched to any gene: 4.

This clonotype was found many times. V usage is TRBV29-1 and J usage is TRBJ1-1; no clear D gene. Looked up from germline, CDR1 is SQVTM and CDR2 is ANQGSEA. CDR3 length: 13 amino acids. Trimming stripped 3 bases from V and 2 bases from J, with 10 bases between. CDR3 protein: CSVDGLSNTEAFF. The CDR3 nucleotides are TGCAGCGTTGATGGACTTTCAAACACTGAAGCTTTCTTT.

There are many counts of this clonotype. The V gene is TRBV6-1, the J gene TRBJ2-3; 9 nucleotides align to TRBD2. Germline V lookup: CDR1 MNHNS, CDR2 SASEGT. This CDR3 has 14 residues. With 7 bases clipped from V and 2 bases from J, the junction kept 4 bases outside the gene matches. CDR3: CASTEREVTDTQYF. CDR3 DNA: TGTGCCAGCACGGAGCGGGAGGTCACAGATACGCAGTATTTT.

This chain joins TRBV10-3 and TRBJ2-4, with D unclear. Looked up from germline, CDR1 is ENHRY and CDR2 is SYGVKD. V lost 0 bases to trimming and J lost 7 bases, with 10 bases between them. CDR3 length equals 14 residues. CDR3 DNA sequence: TGTGCCATCAGTGAGTCTCCGGAAGGGAACATTCAGTACTTC. Translating it yields CAISESPEGNIQYF.

This clonotype was counted once. The rearrangement joins TRBV12-3 or TRBV12-4 to TRBJ1-1; 7 bases are shared with TRBD1. CDR3 length equals 16 residues. The V and J ends lost 0 bases and 4 bases, in that order; junction bases with no gene match: 8. The DNA for the CDR3 is TGTGCCAGCAGTTTAGCTTTCAGGCAGGGGGTCACTGAAGCTTTCTTT. It codes for CASSLAFRQGVTEAFF.